This paragraph covers one T cell receptor beta chain sequence. There are 16 residues in the CDR3. Germline V lookup: CDR1 MDHEN, CDR2 SYDVKM. The V segment lost 2 bases and the J segment 2 bases; nucleotides outside the gene matches: 7. This sample is drawn from a study of response to subunit inactivated influenza vaccine. TCRdb processed the RT-PCR reads anew with MiXCR; each CDR3 protein has one entry. Counted here are more than 600,000 distinct CDR3 sequences, about 18% occurring once; the ten biggest clones make up 9.5% to 13%. Sample: PBMCs from blood, taken roughly 5 days after vaccination. This chain connects TRBV28 to TRBJ2-7, with 9 bases fitting TRBD2. The clonotype was recovered from a man aged 50 to 60 who received an inactivated influenza vaccine. This CDR3 is CASSLMTAGGTYEQYF. Here the CDR3 DNA reads TGTGCCAGCAGTTTAATGACGGCGGGAGGGACCTACGAGCAGTACTTC.